The 25 T cell receptor beta chains below all came from one sample that was sequenced in a study of CXCR3-negative and CXCR3-positive naive CD8 T cells. The method, 5' RACE with UMI labels, was used to prepare the TRB cDNA libraries. Reprocessing the 5' RACE reads, TCRdb reports a single entry for every CDR3 protein and omits DNA. Its table records roughly 89,000 distinct CDR3 sequences. Input material: naive CXCR3- CD8+ T cells from blood. Subset indicated: CD45RO-CCR7+CD27+CD95- naive CD8+ T cells lacking CXCR3 (TNR3-). The receptor source for this set is a human donor in good health. Some clones in this sample may be carry-over from other donors' samples.

V is TRBV27 and J is TRBJ2-1; TCRdb proposes TRBD2, but this gene call is untestable without DNA. Per the germline V gene, CDR1 is MNHEY and CDR2 is SMNVEV (reference sequence). The length of the CDR3 is 15 residues. The CDR3 sequence: CASSLAGLSYNEQFF.

The chain recombines TRBV29-1 with TRBJ1-1. Germline values: CDR1 SQVTM, CDR2 ANQGSEA. The CDR3 has 12 residues. CDR3 protein: CSVAGREPEAFF.

V usage is TRBV7-3 and J usage is TRBJ1-1; the D call from TCRdb, TRBD1, cannot be confirmed without DNA. This CDR3 is 15 amino acids long. Germline lookup yields CDR1 SGHTA and CDR2 FQGTGA. The CDR3 spells CASSLEPGGYTEAFF. Filled out from reference TRBV7-3 and TRBJ1-1, the complete variable domain reads GAGVSQTPSNKVTEKGKYVELRCDPISGHTALYWYRQSLGQGPEFLIYFQGTGAADDSGLPNDRFFAVRPEGSVSTLKIQRTERGDSAVYLCASSLEPGGYTEAFFGQGTRLTVV.

V gene TRBV25-1 combines with J gene TRBJ2-5; lacking DNA, the TRBD2 call made by TCRdb goes unchecked. CDR1 and CDR2 from the germline V gene are MGHDK and SYGVNS. CDR3 length: 14 residues. The CDR3 sequence is CASSRGTRGETQYF.

This rearrangement joins TRBV29-1 to TRBJ1-4. Per the germline V gene, CDR1 is SQVTM and CDR2 is ANQGSEA. The CDR3 totals 13 residues. The CDR3 spells CSVEEGASEKLFF.

The chain uses TRBV6-2 or TRBV6-3 and TRBJ2-7; TCRdb's D call, TRBD1, is unchecked because there is no DNA. Germline values: CDR1 MNHEY, CDR2 SVGEGT. The CDR3 has 13 amino acids. The CDR3 here is CASQDTGSYEQYF.

This sequence joins TRBV23-1 and TRBJ1-2; the D gene TCRdb calls, TRBD1, cannot be checked with no DNA. TRBV23-1 is labeled an ORF, and its function is uncertain. The CDR3 contains 15 residues. CDR3: CASTQLDRERYGYTF.

V usage is TRBV9 and J usage is TRBJ2-7; checking the TCRdb D call of TRBD2 is not possible without DNA. This CDR3 is built from 15 residues. Germline loops: CDR1 SGDLS, CDR2 YYNGEE. The CDR3 loop is CASSESGASSYEQYF. Variable domain in full (rest from reference TRBV9 and TRBJ2-7): DSGVTQTPKHLITATGQRVTLRCSPRSGDLSVYWYQQSLDQGLQFLIQYYNGEERAKGNILERFSAQQFPDLHSELNLSSLELGDSALYFCASSESGASSYEQYFGPGTRLTVT.

The chain carries TRBV14 and TRBJ2-5; the TCRdb D gene call, TRBD1, has no DNA to confirm it. This CDR3 is built from 15 residues. The germline V gene encodes CDR1 SGHDN and CDR2 FVKESK. CDR3 region: CASSQDTGGLETQYF.

The chain is built from TRBV21-1 and TRBJ2-3; lacking DNA, the TRBD1 call made by TCRdb goes unchecked. TRBV21-1 is a recognized pseudogene. The CDR3 contains 16 residues. The CDR3 loop reads CASSKVGDRDPDTQYF.

The CDR3 reads CASSLAAGGVYEQYF. This chain links TRBV7-6 with TRBJ2-7; TCRdb reports TRBD2, a call that lacks DNA to check it against. The CDR3 loop spans 15 amino acids. Germline CDR1 and CDR2: SGHVS and FNYEAQ.

This chain links TRBV6-6 with TRBJ2-7; the TRBD1 assignment by TCRdb is unverifiable without DNA. Germline V gives CDR1 MNHNY, CDR2 SVGAGI (reference sequence). The length of the CDR3 is 14 residues. CDR3 residues: CASSPQGEAYEQYF.

V is TRBV6-5 and J is TRBJ2-3; absent DNA, TCRdb's TRBD2 call cannot be checked. The CDR3 extends over 15 amino acids. CDR1 and CDR2 (germline): MNHEY, SVGAGI. The CDR3 reads CASSRGGGLTDTQYF.

CDR3 in amino acids: CASSQDGVNTIYF. The chain carries TRBV14 and TRBJ1-3. Germline V CDR1 and CDR2: SGHDN, FVKESK. The CDR3 is made up of 13 amino acids.

The CDR3 loop reads CASSFARLAGGNEQFF. The chain links TRBV7-6 to TRBJ2-1; the D call of TRBD2 rests on TCRdb alone, since no DNA is present to check it. The length of the CDR3 is 16 residues. Germline CDR1 and CDR2: SGHVS and FNYEAQ.

The genes are TRBV9 and TRBJ1-1; the D gene TCRdb calls, TRBD1, cannot be checked with no DNA. The CDR3 loop spans 13 amino acids. From germline, CDR1 is SGDLS and CDR2 YYNGEE. CDR3 amino acids: CASSVGGATEAFF.

V is TRBV19 and J is TRBJ2-3; the D call from TCRdb, TRBD1, cannot be confirmed without DNA. There are 15 residues in the CDR3. Germline values: CDR1 LNHDA, CDR2 SQIVND (reference sequence). The CDR3 is CASQSGIQGSYAQYF.

V is TRBV2 and J is TRBJ2-7; TCRdb designates TRBD1, a call that cannot be tested without DNA. This CDR3 has 14 amino acids. The germline V gene has CDR1 SNHLY and CDR2 FYNNEI. CDR3 residues: CAITLGQAPYEQYF.

The genes are TRBV7-9 and TRBJ2-5; checking the TCRdb D call of TRBD1 is not possible without DNA. Germline V gene sequence: CDR1 SEHNR, CDR2 FQNEAQ (reference sequence). The CDR3 is 15 residues long. The CDR3 loop reads CASSLAGGSEETQYF.

V usage is TRBV15 and J usage is TRBJ2-5; TCRdb names TRBD2, which stays unverified in the absence of DNA. Germline V gene sequence: CDR1 LNHNV, CDR2 YYDKDF (reference sequence). The length of the CDR3 is 16 residues. CDR3 sequence: CATSRVPLVSSYEQYF.

The chain links TRBV20-1 to TRBJ2-7; TCRdb proposes TRBD2, but this gene call is untestable without DNA. The CDR3 sequence is 16 residues long. The germline CDR1 and CDR2 sequences are DFQATT and SNEGSKA (reference sequence). The CDR3 protein is CSAKTGTRIGSYEQYF.

The chain employs TRBV6-4 and TRBJ2-1; TCRdb's D gene call, TRBD1, goes unchecked for lack of DNA. This CDR3 contains 14 residues. CDR1 MRHNA and CDR2 SNTAGT come from the germline V gene. CDR3 sequence reads: CASSVEDGTNEQFF.

J is TRBJ2-1 and V is TRBV12-3 or TRBV12-4. The CDR3 loop spans 12 amino acids. Here the CDR3 reads CASSRIGLEQFF.

This chain links TRBV4-2 with TRBJ2-1; as DNA is missing, the TRBD2 call by TCRdb cannot be tested. The CDR3 covers 17 residues. Germline lookup yields CDR1 LGHNA and CDR2 YNFKEQ. CDR3 loop: CASSHEEGRISYNEQFF.

The V and J genes are TRBV29-1 and TRBJ2-7; lacking DNA, the TRBD1 call made by TCRdb goes unchecked. Germline V gene lookup returns CDR1 SQVTM and CDR2 ANQGSEA. The CDR3 totals 11 residues. The CDR3 loop is CSGGGDYEQYF.